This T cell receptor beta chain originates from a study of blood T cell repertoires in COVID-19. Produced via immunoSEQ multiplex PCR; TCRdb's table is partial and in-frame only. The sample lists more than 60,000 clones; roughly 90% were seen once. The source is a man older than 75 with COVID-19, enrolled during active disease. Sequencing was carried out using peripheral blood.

CDR3 region: CASSGQAGGGELFF. In DNA, the CDR3 is TGTGCCAGCAGTGGGCAGGCCGGGGGCGGGGAGCTGTTTTTT. This chain connects TRBV11-3 to TRBJ2-2, with D maybe TRBD2 (6 bases). Germline V CDR1 and CDR2: SGHNT, YENEEA. The CDR3 has 14 amino acids. V gave up 6 bases and J gave up 7 bases, with 15 bases separating them.